The 8 T cell receptor beta chains given below trace back to one sample, sequenced in a study of monozygotic twins with inflammatory bowel disease. TCRdb reprocessed the 5' RACE reads and stores each CDR3 protein as one record, lacking DNA. This sample's clone table lists over 350,000 distinct CDR3 sequences. Sample: blood. The receptors come from a human donor with ulcerative colitis or Crohn's disease, or a healthy co-twin of an affected twin (not recorded which).

The chain joins TRBV28 to TRBJ2-7; there is no DNA to check the TCRdb D call of TRBD1. The CDR3 spans 15 residues. The V gene's germline CDR1 is MDHEN and CDR2 SYDVKM. CDR3 loop: CASSSPGGNLYEQYF. Variable domain in full (rest from reference TRBV28 and TRBJ2-7): DVKVTQSSRYLVKRTGEKVFLECVQDMDHENMFWYRQDPGLGLRLIYFSYDVKMKEKGDIPEGYSVSREKKERFSLILESASTNQTSMYLCASSSPGGNLYEQYFGPGTRLTVT.

The chain recombines TRBV15 with TRBJ2-7; TCRdb indicates TRBD1, and absent DNA this call remains unverified. Germline lookup yields CDR1 LNHNV and CDR2 YYDKDF (reference sequence). The CDR3 consists of 15 residues. CDR3: CATSPMPGGNDEQYF.

This sequence joins TRBV24-1 and TRBJ2-1; the TCRdb call, TRBD2, lacks DNA for checking. This CDR3 spans 15 amino acids. Germline V gene lookup returns CDR1 KGHDR and CDR2 SFDVKD. Here the CDR3 reads CATSEAAGGPNEQFF.

The chain has TRBV18 and TRBJ1-5. Germline CDR1 reads KGHSH; CDR2 reads LQKENI. The CDR3 is made up of 13 amino acids. This CDR3 reads CASSPTQTQPQHF. Together with reference TRBV18 and TRBJ1-5, the CDR3 gives the full variable domain: NAGVMQNPRHLVRRRGQEARLRCSPMKGHSHVYWYRQLPEEGLKFMVYLQKENIIDESGMPKERFSAEFPKEGPSILRIQQVVRGDSAAYFCASSPTQTQPQHFGDGTRLSIL.

The chain employs TRBV7-2 and TRBJ2-1; with no DNA, the TCRdb D assignment of TRBD2 cannot be verified. The germline V gene encodes CDR1 SGHTA and CDR2 FQGNSA. The CDR3 length is 16 residues. This CDR3 reads CASSLGGLAGVNEQFF.

The chain links TRBV7-2 to TRBJ1-4; the TCRdb call, TRBD1, lacks DNA for checking. The CDR3 consists of 15 residues. Germline loops: CDR1 SGHTA, CDR2 FQGNSA. CDR3 region: CASSSVAGANEKLFF.

This chain connects TRBV5-5 to TRBJ1-6; TCRdb reports TRBD1, a call that lacks DNA to check it against. Germline values: CDR1 SGHKS, CDR2 YYEKEE (reference sequence). This CDR3 has 15 amino acids. CDR3 residues: CASSFRQGTNSPLHF.

Here the CDR3 reads CASSHRGARGSNQPQHF. This chain connects TRBV12-3 or TRBV12-4 to TRBJ1-5; TCRdb reports TRBD1, a call that lacks DNA to check it against. CDR3 length: 17 amino acids.